A single sample is the source of the 20 T cell receptor beta chains below, sequenced in a study of a mutant IDH1 vaccine in newly diagnosed glioma (dated by TCRdb to the early 2020s). Preparation of the library involved the immunoSEQ multiplex PCR assay. Held by TCRdb, this immuneACCESS table contains in-frame sequences only and omits some clones. Under half of the omission traces to an unresolved V gene where checked; the cause of the rest is unknown. The sample table lists 50,000 to 75,000 clones, about 80% of them with a count of one. The top ten clones comprise approximately 6% of the sample. This sample's time point label indicates: week 11, during vaccination. A 20-mer mutant IDH1 peptide at 300 micrograms in Montanide made up each vaccine dose, which was injected subcutaneously together with topical imiquimod. These receptors lack a known antigen. Sequencing was performed on PBMCs, taken from a glioma patient whose treatment included an IDH1 peptide vaccine. The receptors were sampled from a man aged 50 to 59 with glioma.

The V and J genes are TRBV15 and TRBJ1-4; 8 nucleotides align to TRBD1. Germline V gene data show CDR1 as LNHNV and CDR2 as YYDKDF (reference sequence). Losses at the gene ends were 1 base for V and 6 bases for J; bases not matched to a gene: 4. This CDR3 has 15 amino acids. CDR3 sequence (DNA): TGTGCCACCAGCAGAGGACAGGGGAGTGATGAAAAACTGTTTTTT. Protein: CATSRGQGSDEKLFF.

The chain is built from TRBV5-5 and TRBJ1-2; 7 nucleotides line up with TRBD1. The germline gives CDR1 SGHKS, CDR2 YYEKEE (reference sequence). The trim removed 4 bases at V and 5 bases at J, leaving 17 bases unmatched. This CDR3 has 17 amino acids. The CDR3 reads CASSRVQTGMGGYGYTF. The CDR3 DNA sequence: TGTGCCAGCAGCCGAGTCCAGACAGGGATGGGCGGGTATGGCTACACCTTC. Filled out from reference TRBV5-5 and TRBJ1-2, the complete variable domain reads DAGVTQSPTHLIKTRGQQVTLRCSPISGHKSVSWYQQVLGQGPQFIFQYYEKEERGRGNFPDRFSARQFPNYSSELNVNALLLGDSALYLCASSRVQTGMGGYGYTFGSGTRLTVV.

The genes are TRBV19 and TRBJ2-2; no firm D call. The V gene's germline CDR1 is LNHDA and CDR2 SQIVND (reference sequence). Between the trimmed V and J ends, which lost 3 bases and 6 bases, there was a span of 5 bases. The CDR3 covers 12 residues. The CDR3 DNA is TGTGCCAGTAGTATCCGATCCGGGGAGCTGTTTTTT. Translated: CASSIRSGELFF.

V is TRBV9 and J is TRBJ1-1; D unclear. The germline CDR1 and CDR2 sequences are SGDLS and YYNGEE. The V and J ends lost 0 bases and 6 bases respectively, with 9 bases between them. The CDR3 is 13 amino acids. CDR3 region: CASSVGALAEAFF. The CDR3 DNA sequence: TGTGCCAGCAGCGTAGGGGCCCTAGCTGAAGCTTTCTTT.

The chain employs TRBV5-8 and TRBJ1-2, with D uncertain. The V and J ends lost 4 bases and 2 bases respectively, with 9 bases between them. Germline V gene sequence: CDR1 SGHTS, CDR2 YDEGEE. CDR3 length equals 13 residues. The CDR3 region has the DNA TGTGCCAGCAGCCCTAGCGTGAACTATGGCTACACCTTC. Its protein product is CASSPSVNYGYTF. The full variable domain, its missing parts supplied by reference TRBV5-8 and TRBJ1-2, is EAGVTQSPTHLIKTRGQQATLRCSPISGHTSVYWYQQALGLGLQFLLWYDEGEERNRGNFPPRFSGRQFPNYSSELNVNALELEDSALYLCASSPSVNYGYTFGSGTRLTVV.

A single count supports this clone. This sequence joins TRBV29-1 and TRBJ2-1, with 7 bases matching TRBD2. V shed 1 base, J shed 3 bases, and the junction held 9 bases outside the gene matches. The CDR3 runs to 16 residues. Germline values: CDR1 SQVTM, CDR2 ANQGSEA. CDR3 region: CSVEAAGGSRYNEQFF. The CDR3 DNA reads TGCAGCGTTGAAGCCGCCGGCGGGAGTCGCTACAATGAGCAGTTCTTC.

The chain joins TRBV25-1 to TRBJ1-3; D ambiguous. From germline, CDR1 is MGHDK and CDR2 SYGVNS. Trimming removed 7 bases from V and 2 bases from J, with 9 bases in between. The CDR3 extends over 13 amino acids. The DNA for the CDR3 is TGTGCCAGCATCTCTCCGCCTGGAAACACCATATATTTT. This gives the protein CASISPPGNTIYF.

The rearrangement joins TRBV2 to TRBJ2-7; tentatively, D is TRBD2 (6 bases). Between the trimmed V and J ends, which lost 2 bases and 0 bases, there was a span of 11 bases. The CDR3 sequence is 15 residues long. Germline lookup yields CDR1 SNHLY and CDR2 FYNNEI. The CDR3 DNA sequence: TGTGCCAGCAGTGAATTTAGCGGAAGCTCCTACGAGCAGTACTTC. Protein sequence: CASSEFSGSSYEQYF. Complete variable domain (other parts from reference TRBV2 and TRBJ2-7): EPEVTQTPSHQVTQMGQEVILRCVPISNHLYFYWYRQILGQKVEFLVSFYNNEISEKSEIFDDQFSVERPDGSNFTLKIRSTKLEDSAMYFCASSEFSGSSYEQYFGPGTRLTVT.

The rearrangement uses TRBV27 and TRBJ1-2, with 8 bases identical to TRBD1. From germline, CDR1 is MNHEY and CDR2 SMNVEV (reference sequence). This CDR3 is 13 amino acids long. J was trimmed by 9 bases and V by 4 bases; bases with no gene match: 7. Written as DNA, the CDR3 is TGTGCCAGCAGTTGGACAGGGAGTAATAGCTACACCTTC. Translated: CASSWTGSNSYTF.

The chain carries TRBV6-5 and TRBJ2-5, with 7 bases identical to TRBD2. CDR3 length: 15 amino acids. J gave up 9 bases and V 6 bases, and 16 bases lay outside the gene matches. The germline CDR1 and CDR2 sequences are MNHEY and SVGAGI. The CDR3 loop is CASSGWTSSQYAQYF. The DNA for the CDR3 is TGTGCCAGCAGCGGGTGGACTAGTTCCCAATATGCCCAGTACTTC.

This clone was observed a handful of times. V is TRBV5-1 and J is TRBJ1-1, with no clear D. Germline V gene sequence: CDR1 SGHRS, CDR2 YFSETQ. Trimming cost V 4 bases and J 5 bases, with 12 bases left between them. The CDR3 has 13 amino acids. CDR3 residues: CASSPRVETEAFF. The CDR3 DNA reads as TGCGCCAGCAGCCCTCGAGTTGAGACTGAAGCTTTCTTT.

The chain has TRBV18 and TRBJ2-5; the D is unclear. V lost 3 bases, J lost 5 bases, and 10 bases lay in between. There are 13 residues in the CDR3. Germline V gene lookup returns CDR1 KGHSH and CDR2 LQKENI. The CDR3 reads CASSPGSWETQYF. The CDR3 nucleotides read TGTGCCAGCTCACCGGGCAGTTGGGAGACCCAGTACTTC.

The J gene is TRBJ1-1, the V gene TRBV9; possible D gene TRBD1, 5 bases. CDR3 length: 12 amino acids. Germline loops: CDR1 SGDLS, CDR2 YYNGEE. Trimming took 5 bases from V and 5 from J, leaving 10 bases between them. The CDR3 protein is CASSLGVTEAFF. The CDR3 region has the DNA TGTGCCAGCAGTCTAGGGGTGACTGAAGCTTTCTTT.

The chain combines TRBV5-1 with TRBJ1-2; 7 nucleotides match TRBD1. Germline assignment: CDR1 SGHRS and CDR2 YFSETQ. V lost 0 bases to trimming and J lost 8 bases; unmatched junction nucleotides: 13. CDR3 length: 16 residues. CDR3 DNA: TGCGCCAGCAGCTTGGCCGGTGGCAGGGGGGTTGAAGGCTACACCTTC. This translates into CASSLAGGRGVEGYTF.

Of note for this clone: The junction differs from germline at one of its ends, possibly a read error. This sequence joins TRBV5-1 and TRBJ2-7; 8 bases line up with TRBD1. Germline CDR1 SGHRS, CDR2 YFSETQ. The CDR3 consists of 14 residues. The CDR3 DNA follows: TGCGCCAGCAGTTTGGGACAGGTCTTCTCCGAGCAGTACTTC. Translation gives CASSLGQVFSEQYF.

This chain joins TRBV7-9 and TRBJ2-7, with D perhaps TRBD1 (5 bases). Trimming pared 5 bases from V and 2 bases from J, leaving 13 bases between. The CDR3 runs to 14 residues. CDR1 and CDR2 from the germline V gene are SEHNR and FQNEAQ (reference sequence). Here the CDR3 DNA reads TGTGCCAGCAGCCCCAGGGCCCTTACCTACGAGCAGTACTTC. Translation: CASSPRALTYEQYF.

This clone was counted a single time. V is TRBV7-9 and J is TRBJ2-1; D unclear. V shed 6 bases and J shed 1 base, with 16 bases lying between them. This CDR3 comprises 16 residues. Germline V gene lookup returns CDR1 SEHNR and CDR2 FQNEAQ (reference sequence). CDR3 nucleotide sequence: TGTGCCAGCAGTTTCGGGTCCTTCCTTTCCTACAATGAGCAGTTCTTC. Translated, it gives CASSFGSFLSYNEQFF.

This clone occurred once. The chain is built from TRBV5-6 and TRBJ2-4; the D is unclear. The V gene lost 1 base and the J gene lost 9 bases, with 17 bases spanning the gap. The CDR3 consists of 15 residues. Germline CDR1 is SGHDT and CDR2 is YYEEEE. The DNA for the CDR3 is TGTGCCAGCAGCTTGAAGGGTTCCCCTTGGGGCATTCAGTACTTC. Its translation is CASSLKGSPWGIQYF. The complete variable domain, with remaining parts taken from reference TRBV5-6 and TRBJ2-4, reads DAGVTQSPTHLIKTRGQQVTLRCSPKSGHDTVSWYQQALGQGPQFIFQYYEEEERQRGNFPDRFSGHQFPNYSSELNVNALLLGDSALYLCASSLKGSPWGIQYFGAGTRLSVL.

In nucleotides, the CDR3 is TGTGCCAGCAGCTTAGACACCCCGGGCTATGGCTACACCTTC. Translated, it gives CASSLDTPGYGYTF. The chain is built from TRBV7-2 and TRBJ1-2, with D unclear. The CDR3 is 14 amino acids. Trimming removed 1 base from V and 4 bases from J, with 10 bases in between. CDR1 is SGHTA, CDR2 FQGNSA, per germline.

The chain carries TRBV4-3 and TRBJ2-2, with D uncertain. The CDR3 spans 14 residues. V lost 4 bases and J lost 0, with 6 bases in between. CDR1 and CDR2 (germline): LGHNA, YSLEER. As DNA, the CDR3 is TGCGCCAGCAGCCGCTTGACGAACACCGGGGAGCTGTTTTTT. This codes for CASSRLTNTGELFF.